Presented here are 27 T cell receptor beta chains from one specimen sequenced in a study of cytotoxic CD8 clonotypes in ibrutinib-treated CLL. Assay used: immunoSEQ multiplex PCR; TCRdb lists only in-frame clones, some missing. This sample has roughly 76,000 clones, with 80% found just once. The sequences come from PBMCs, collected at disease progression, from a patient treated with ibrutinib. The source of these receptors is a human donor with chronic lymphocytic leukemia.

V gene TRBV5-1 combines with J gene TRBJ2-5; TRBD1 matches 7 bases. After removal of 7 bases from V and 4 bases from J, the junction contained 10 bases not matched to a gene. Germline V gene sequence: CDR1 SGHRS, CDR2 YFSETQ. CDR3 length: 14 amino acids. CDR3 region: CASAGTAQGETQYF. The CDR3 coding sequence is TGCGCCAGCGCCGGGACAGCCCAAGGAGAGACCCAGTACTTC.

As for this clone: A junction end diverges from the germline sequence, so it may reflect a read error. The gene calls are TRBV5-3 and TRBJ1-5; D call uncertain. TRBV5-3 is an ORF for which the function is uncertain. The CDR3 is made up of 13 amino acids. CDR3 region: CASSFGVNQPQHF. CDR3 in DNA: TGTGCCAGCAGCTTCGGGGTGAATCAGCCCCAGCATTTT.

CDR3 sequence reads: CASSSTANYGYTF. The CDR3 DNA sequence: TGTGCCAGCAGCTCGACAGCCAACTATGGCTACACCTTC. This chain uses TRBV5-4 with TRBJ1-2; weak D call: TRBD1 (5 bases). Per the germline V gene, CDR1 is SGHNT and CDR2 is YYREEE (reference sequence). This CDR3 comprises 13 residues. Trimming cost V 3 bases and J 2 bases, with 8 bases left between them.

This clone was recorded a few times. The rearrangement uses TRBV19 and TRBJ1-2; D ambiguous. The V gene lost 10 bases and the J gene lost 2 bases, with 11 bases spanning the gap. Per germline, CDR1 LNHDA and CDR2 SQIVND (reference sequence). The CDR3 covers 12 residues. The CDR3: CATWAGNYGYTF. For the CDR3, the DNA is TGTGCCACCTGGGCAGGAAACTATGGCTACACCTTC.

Only one count was recorded for this clone. The chain couples TRBV5-6 to TRBJ1-4; TRBD1 aligns across 11 bases. The CDR3 spans 16 residues. The germline CDR1 and CDR2 sequences are SGHDT and YYEEEE. V lost 4 bases, J lost 4 bases, and 6 bases stayed unmatched. CDR3 sequence reads: CASSHGTGGLNEKLFF. CDR3 in DNA: TGTGCCAGCAGCCACGGGACAGGGGGGCTTAATGAAAAACTGTTTTTT.

The chain is built from TRBV11-2 and TRBJ2-1, with unresolved D. The length of the CDR3 is 13 residues. V dropped 1 base and J dropped 9 bases, with 10 bases sitting between them. Germline V gene sequence: CDR1 SGHAT, CDR2 FQNNGV. CDR3 region: CASSLGQNLEQFF. The CDR3 DNA reads as TGTGCCAGCAGCTTAGGGCAGAACCTTGAGCAGTTCTTC.

J is TRBJ2-7 and V is TRBV6-5, with no clear D. The germline V gene has CDR1 MNHEY and CDR2 SVGAGI. The CDR3 extends over 15 amino acids. V was shortened by 0 bases and J by 3 bases, with 12 bases between the two germline ends. CDR3 in DNA: TGTGCCAGCAGTTACTCCGGAGTTATAGACTACGAGCAGTACTTC. Protein product: CASSYSGVIDYEQYF.

The V and J genes are TRBV2 and TRBJ2-3; 8 bases are shared with TRBD1. The CDR3 covers 13 residues. V shed 11 bases and J 5 bases; nucleotides not matched to a gene: 9. Looked up from germline, CDR1 is SNHLY and CDR2 is FYNNEI. The CDR3 loop is CAGKTGDGDTQYF. The CDR3 DNA sequence: TGTGCCGGGAAGACAGGGGATGGAGATACGCAGTATTTT.

The chain carries TRBV29-1 and TRBJ2-1; D not resolved. The CDR3 totals 14 residues. V lost 5 bases, J lost 0 bases, and 11 bases lay in between. Germline V gene data show CDR1 as SQVTM and CDR2 as ANQGSEA. The CDR3 here is CSVFTSSSYNEQFF. DNA for the CDR3: TGCAGCGTTTTTACTTCGAGCTCCTACAATGAGCAGTTCTTC.

J is TRBJ2-3 and V is TRBV5-8, with D maybe TRBD2 (6 bases). Per the germline V gene, CDR1 is SGHTS and CDR2 is YDEGEE. Between the trimmed V and J ends, which lost 10 bases and 2 bases, there was a span of 14 bases. This CDR3 is built from 13 residues. The CDR3 region is CAGRGGTTDTQYF. DNA for the CDR3: TGTGCCGGGCGGGGAGGCACCACAGATACGCAGTATTTT.

The chain couples TRBV5-1 to TRBJ2-5; no firm D call. The DNA matches TRBJ2-7 better at its end, which makes the J call doubtful. The germline CDR1 and CDR2 sequences are SGHRS and YFSETQ. The CDR3 totals 11 residues. CDR3 residues: CASSDHYEQYF. DNA of the CDR3: TGCGCCAGCAGCGACCACTACGAGCAGTACTTC.

V usage is TRBV19 and J usage is TRBJ1-2, with D possibly matching TRBD1 (6 bases). CDR3 length: 13 amino acids. Germline lookup yields CDR1 LNHDA and CDR2 SQIVND (reference sequence). The germline V and J ends were trimmed by 6 bases and 6 bases, with 14 bases remaining between them. The DNA for the CDR3 is TGTGCCAGTAGACAGGGTCTTGGTCATGGCTACACCTTC. Protein sequence: CASRQGLGHGYTF.

This chain joins TRBV23-1 and TRBJ2-1, with a weak D call TRBD1 (5 bases). TRBV23-1 is classed as an ORF, of uncertain function. Trimming pared 7 bases from V and 4 bases from J, leaving 11 bases between. The length of the CDR3 is 13 residues. The chain's CDR3 is CASKTDKYNEQFF. CDR3 DNA sequence: TGCGCCAGCAAAACGGACAAATACAATGAGCAGTTCTTC.

The CDR3 nucleotides read TGTGCCAGCAGTTTAAGAAGGGGGCGAGGAGAAAAACTGTTTTTT. It encodes CASSLRRGRGEKLFF. The rearrangement links TRBV27 to TRBJ1-4; 7 nucleotides match TRBD1. The ends lost 2 bases at V and 8 bases at J; junction bases unmatched: 8. CDR1 and CDR2 (germline): MNHEY, SMNVEV (reference sequence). This CDR3 has 15 amino acids.

This clone came up once. The gene calls are TRBV30 and TRBJ2-1; the D is unclear. CDR1 is GTSNPN and CDR2 is SVGIG in the germline V gene (reference sequence). The CDR3 is made up of 14 amino acids. Trimming pared 4 bases from V and 0 bases from J, leaving 10 bases between. The CDR3 loop reads CAWILQSSYNEQFF. The CDR3 nucleotides read TGTGCCTGGATTCTCCAGAGCTCCTACAATGAGCAGTTCTTC.

This chain links TRBV29-1 with TRBJ1-2, with a weak D call TRBD1 (5 bases). The CDR3 runs 14 residues. The germline V gene has CDR1 SQVTM and CDR2 ANQGSEA. Trimming stripped 7 bases from V and 7 bases from J, with 22 bases between. The CDR3 spells CSAFDEYIGGGYTF. The CDR3 DNA is TGCAGCGCATTCGACGAATATATTGGGGGTGGCTACACCTTC.

This clone has a single count. The chain recombines TRBV19 with TRBJ2-5, with D unclear. Trimming pared 5 bases from V and 5 bases from J, leaving 9 bases between. Looked up from germline, CDR1 is LNHDA and CDR2 is SQIVND (reference sequence). This CDR3 spans 12 amino acids. DNA for the CDR3: TGTGCCAGTAGTGTACTGGGGGAGACCCAGTACTTC. Its protein is CASSVLGETQYF.

The V gene is TRBV2, the J gene TRBJ2-3; D is uncertain. V lost 3 bases and J 0 bases, leaving 10 bases between the germline ends. The germline CDR1 and CDR2 sequences are SNHLY and FYNNEI. The CDR3 sequence is 15 residues long. Here the CDR3 reads CASSERSTSTDTQYF. In DNA, the CDR3 is TGTGCCAGCAGTGAGCGTAGCACTAGCACAGATACGCAGTATTTT.

The V gene is TRBV6-6, the J gene TRBJ2-1; 11 bases match TRBD2. With 5 bases clipped from V and 1 base from J, the junction kept 4 bases outside the gene matches. Per germline, CDR1 MNHNY and CDR2 SVGAGI (reference sequence). The CDR3 totals 16 residues. This CDR3 is CASSPTSGGSYNEQFF. CDR3 nucleotides: TGTGCCAGCAGTCCCACTAGCGGGGGATCCTACAATGAGCAGTTCTTC.

This clone was picked up one time. The chain has TRBV30 and TRBJ2-2; 10 nucleotides line up with TRBD2. There are 14 residues in the CDR3. V lost 5 bases, J lost 6 bases, and 6 bases stayed unmatched. In germline, CDR1 is GTSNPN, CDR2 SVGIG (reference sequence). This CDR3 reads CAWGSGGAPGELFF. In DNA, the CDR3 is TGTGCCTGGGGAAGCGGGGGGGCGCCCGGGGAGCTGTTTTTT.

This clone was counted a few times. The chain recombines TRBV29-1 with TRBJ2-4; TRBD1 matches at 12 bases. The length of the CDR3 is 12 residues. Unmatched junction bases numbered 5, after V lost 4 bases and J lost 13 bases. Germline values: CDR1 SQVTM, CDR2 ANQGSEA. As DNA, the CDR3 is TGCAGCGTTGGCTCGGGACAGGGGGCACAGTACTTC. This gives the protein CSVGSGQGAQYF.

The chain employs TRBV7-3 and TRBJ2-1; a possible D gene is TRBD2 (6 bases). Germline V gives CDR1 SGHTA, CDR2 FQGTGA. Trimming pared 0 bases from V and 3 bases from J, leaving 9 bases between. The CDR3 sequence is 15 residues long. The CDR3, as DNA: TGTGCCAGCAGCTTAACTAGCGGAAACTACAATGAGCAGTTCTTC. It encodes CASSLTSGNYNEQFF. Variable domain in full (rest from reference TRBV7-3 and TRBJ2-1): GAGVSQTPSNKVTEKGKYVELRCDPISGHTALYWYRQSLGQGPEFLIYFQGTGAADDSGLPNDRFFAVRPEGSVSTLKIQRTERGDSAVYLCASSLTSGNYNEQFFGPGTRLTVL.

The gene calls are TRBV5-1 and TRBJ2-3, with 7 bases that match TRBD2. The V segment lost 0 bases and the J segment 5 bases; nucleotides outside the gene matches: 3. This CDR3 spans 14 amino acids. Germline CDR1 reads SGHRS; CDR2 reads YFSETQ. The CDR3 sequence is CASSLARGVDTQYF. The DNA of the CDR3 is TGCGCCAGCAGCTTGGCTCGGGGGGTAGATACGCAGTATTTT. Looking up the rest from reference TRBV5-1 and TRBJ2-3 gives the full variable domain: KAGVTQTPRYLIKTRGQQVTLSCSPISGHRSVSWYQQTPGQGLQFLFEYFSETQRNKGNFPGRFSGRQFSNSRSEMNVSTLELGDSALYLCASSLARGVDTQYFGPGTRLTVL.

The V and J genes are TRBV5-6 and TRBJ2-2; 10 nucleotides agree with TRBD1. The germline gives CDR1 SGHDT, CDR2 YYEEEE. Trimming at V came to 3 bases and at J to 3 bases, leaving 5 bases not matched to a gene. The CDR3 covers 16 residues. CDR3 coding DNA: TGTGCCAGCAGCTCCCTGGGGACAGGGGACACCGGGGAGCTGTTTTTT. Its translation: CASSSLGTGDTGELFF.

The V call is TRBV19, the J call TRBJ2-5, with 9 nucleotides matching TRBD2. With 2 bases clipped from V and 1 base from J, the junction kept 5 bases outside the gene matches. Germline values: CDR1 LNHDA, CDR2 SQIVND (reference sequence). The CDR3 has 16 amino acids. For the CDR3, the DNA is TGTGCCAGTAGTATATCTGGGACTAGCCCCCAAGAGACCCAGTACTTC. This sequence encodes CASSISGTSPQETQYF.

The rearrangement joins TRBV6-1 to TRBJ2-1; 9 nucleotides agree with TRBD2. Germline V gene sequence: CDR1 MNHNS, CDR2 SASEGT. This CDR3 comprises 16 residues. Losses at the gene ends were 1 base for V and 6 bases for J; bases not matched to a gene: 7. The CDR3 loop reads CASSEETSGDANEQFF. CDR3 bases: TGTGCCAGCAGTGAAGAGACTAGCGGAGACGCCAATGAGCAGTTCTTC.

The chain recombines TRBV6-5 with TRBJ2-1; TRBD1 is a possible D gene (7 bases). CDR3 size: 15 residues. CDR1 and CDR2 from the germline V gene are MNHEY and SVGAGI. Trimming pared 5 bases from V and 7 bases from J, leaving 18 bases between. CDR3 residues: CASSPRQGLLNEQFF. The CDR3 DNA reads as TGTGCCAGCAGTCCCCGACAGGGACTTTTAAATGAGCAGTTCTTC.